Listed below are T cell receptor beta chains from one sample, sequenced in a study of blood T cell repertoires in COVID-19. Clones were sequenced by immunoSEQ multiplex PCR, and TCRdb holds only the in-frame ones, with some missing. Among around 170,000 clones, approximately 86% were seen once, and the ten largest hold roughly 0.57%. Input material: peripheral blood. The receptors were gathered from a man aged 55 to 70 with COVID-19, enrolled during active disease. The conserved cysteine and the conserved F or W are not part of the CDR3 here. The D gene is left open where the match is weak.

v_call d_call cdr3_aa
TRBV12-5 . ASGLALPMGGTPSLANTEAF
TRBV21-1 . ASSNPFLAGNAEAF
TRBV7-2 TRBD2 ASSLASGRGADTQY
TRBV6-4 . ASSDGTGSMNTEAF
TRBV25-1 . ASSEVRAGDTEAF
TRBV18 . ASSKDRSHSPLH
TRBV19 TRBD1 ASSLEGQGLADTQY
TRBV10-3 . AISDSGVEAF
TRBV7-6 . ASSPRQTTNEKLF
TRBV19 TRBD2 ASKASSGAGVDTQY
TRBV10-3 TRBD2 AISLAGGPNEQF
TRBV2 . ASSEGGTTNEKLF
TRBV19 . ASRTEDKANYGYT
TRBV2 . ASKTGYYEQY
TRBV19 . ASSNPGGRYEQY
TRBV5-5 TRBD1 ASSFQGGLNTEAF
TRBV10-3 . AISEAGTYEQY
TRBV28 TRBD1 ASSGDRRQPQH
TRBV15 . ATSRALAGLQETQY
TRBV11-2 . ASSSRGIIYGYT
TRBV19 TRBD1 ASSIVPGQGTETQY
TRBV18 . ASSPPSSSGNTIY
TRBV19 . ASSISPGGYGYT
TRBV11-2 . ASSSQRDEQF